The source of this T cell receptor (beta chain) is a study of blood T cell repertoires in COVID-19. For the study at large: Samples representing acute and convalescent COVID-19 were sourced from the United States, Italy and Spain.

Clones were read by immunoSEQ multiplex PCR, and TCRdb kept only the in-frame ones, dropping some. The repertoire holds fewer than 200,000 clones, with around 85% as singletons. The V gene's germline CDR1 is SGHRS and CDR2 YFSETQ. Trimming took 5 bases from V and 3 from J, leaving 14 bases between them. The CDR3 runs to 14 residues. Sequencing was done on a sample of peripheral blood. The chain recombines TRBV5-1 with TRBJ1-2, with D perhaps matching TRBD1 (6 bases). This clonotype was obtained from a woman aged 80 or over with COVID-19, enrolled during active disease. The CDR3 protein is CASRRTGLDYGYTF. The CDR3 region has the DNA TGCGCCAGCAGGAGAACAGGGCTCGACTATGGCTACACCTTC.